The clone carrying this T cell receptor beta chain was seen just once. Clones were read by immunoSEQ multiplex PCR, and TCRdb kept only the in-frame ones, dropping some. The sample consists of approximately 74,000 clones, approximately 79% of them appearing once. Trimming left V 0 bases short and J 5 bases short, with 10 bases between. Germline V gene sequence: CDR1 MNHEY, CDR2 SVGAGI. The CDR3 sequence is 15 residues long. The data originate from a study of blood T cell repertoires in COVID-19. This chain uses TRBV6-5 with TRBJ2-2, with unresolved D. This clonotype originated in a human donor in a cohort sampled during active COVID-19. Material for sequencing was peripheral blood. In nucleotides, the CDR3 is TGTGCCAGCAGTTACTCGTTCGACGGGACCGGGGAGCTGTTTTTT. Its translation: CASSYSFDGTGELFF.